This T cell receptor (beta chain) was found in a study of Ad26.COV2.S vaccination and SARS-CoV-2 variants. This clone was seen only once. Germline CDR1 and CDR2: SGHRS and YFSETQ. CDR3 length: 16 amino acids. Trimming cost V 4 bases and J 4 bases; bases outside gene matches: 9. The method was immunoSEQ multiplex PCR; TCRdb's version includes in-frame clones alone and lacks a portion of them. The repertoire includes about 480,000 clones, around 90% of them detected once, and about 13% sits in the top ten. Described treatment: 19 received Ad26.COV2.S at low or high dose, single or two shots; a few received placebo; per-sample allocation not given. Specimens were obtained on day 63 following the first vaccine or placebo injection.

The sequence came from a person aged 18 to 65 who received the Ad26.COV2.S COVID-19 vaccine or a placebo. The sequencing used peripheral blood, collected in a trial of Ad26.COV2.S vaccine versus placebo. V and J are TRBV5-1 and TRBJ2-2; TRBD1 matches at 8 bases. The CDR3 DNA is TGCGCCAGCAGCCGACTCAGGACAGGGAGCACCGGGGAGCTGTTTTTT. This sequence encodes CASSRLRTGSTGELFF. The variable domain in full, with the rest retrieved from reference TRBV5-1 and TRBJ2-2, is KAGVTQTPRYLIKTRGQQVTLSCSPISGHRSVSWYQQTPGQGLQFLFEYFSETQRNKGNFPGRFSGRQFSNSRSEMNVSTLELGDSALYLCASSRLRTGSTGELFFGEGSRLTVL.